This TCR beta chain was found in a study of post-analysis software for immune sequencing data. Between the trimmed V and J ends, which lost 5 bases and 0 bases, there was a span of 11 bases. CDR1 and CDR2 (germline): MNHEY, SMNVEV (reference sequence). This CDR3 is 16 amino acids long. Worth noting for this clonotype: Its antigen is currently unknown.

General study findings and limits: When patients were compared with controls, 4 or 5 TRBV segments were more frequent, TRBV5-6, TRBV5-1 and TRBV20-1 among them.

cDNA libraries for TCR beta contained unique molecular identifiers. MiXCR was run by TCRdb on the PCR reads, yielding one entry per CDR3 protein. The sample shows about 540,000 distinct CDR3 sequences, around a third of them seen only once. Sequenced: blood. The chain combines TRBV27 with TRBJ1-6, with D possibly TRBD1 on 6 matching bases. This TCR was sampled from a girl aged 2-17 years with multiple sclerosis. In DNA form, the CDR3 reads TGTGCCAGCAGTAGGGAGGACAGCTCCTATAATTCACCCCTCCACTTT. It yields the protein CASSREDSSYNSPLHF.